The clone carrying this T cell receptor beta chain occurred a few times. The antigen remains unidentified. Sequence at one end of the junction differs from germline and may be a read error. This sample is part of a study of naive and memory T cell subsets. Study-level results: The RNA method is potentially sensitive to activation and differentiation changes.

Four PCR rounds used nested alpha and beta constant region primers plus the SP2 primer. Blood and skin TCR RNA was reverse transcribed with alpha and beta constant primers. TCRdb independently ran MiXCR on the 5' RACE reads; one entry per CDR3 protein. Of 45,000 to 55,000 distinct CDR3 sequences in the sample, approximately 4.5% were seen once. This CDR3 is 12 amino acids long. Germline CDR1 is GTSNPN and CDR2 is SVGIG (reference sequence). A UMI-containing oligonucleotide was joined by 3' ligation to the TCR cDNA template. Adult healthy volunteers gave 2.5 ml peripheral blood for whole-blood RNA. Input was about 1 to 1,100 ng of DNase-treated total RNA without cell sorting.

This TCR came from a female donor in good health. The chain couples TRBV30 to TRBJ2-1; 13 nucleotides match TRBD2. In DNA form, the CDR3 reads TGTGCCTGGAGTAACATTGGACTAGCGGGGGACTTC. It translates to CAWSNIGLAGDF. Supplemented by reference TRBV30 and TRBJ2-1, the full variable domain reads SQTIHQWPATLVQPVGSPLSLECTVEGTSNPNLYWYRQAAGRGLQLLFYSVGIGQISSEVPQNLSASRPQDRQFILSSKKLLLSDSGFYLCAWSNIGLAGDFGPGTRLTVL.